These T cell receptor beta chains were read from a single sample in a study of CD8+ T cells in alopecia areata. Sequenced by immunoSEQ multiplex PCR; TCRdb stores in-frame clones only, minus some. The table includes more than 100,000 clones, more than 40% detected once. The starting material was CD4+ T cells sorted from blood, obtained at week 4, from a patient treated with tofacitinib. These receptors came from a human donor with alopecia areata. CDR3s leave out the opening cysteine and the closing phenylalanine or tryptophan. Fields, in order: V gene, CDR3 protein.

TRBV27 ASRSSGNTIY
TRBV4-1 ASSSGQPRGYT
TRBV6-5 ASSVAGGRGELF
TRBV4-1 ASSPGVGSHEQY
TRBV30 AWSDRVPYNEQF
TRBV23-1 ASSQYRGGYT
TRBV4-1 ASSQGKGTNEKLF
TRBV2 ASSADYLSTDTQY
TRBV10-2 ASPRTSVYEQY
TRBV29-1 SVLGTSAELSTDTQY
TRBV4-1 ASSRRGEGTGRSGANVLT
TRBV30 AWSQIGTENTEAF
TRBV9 ASNRNYGYT
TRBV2 ASSEETLSYAF
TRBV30 AWSGSIAGFTDTQY
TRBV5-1 ASSREPGRALVTYNEQF
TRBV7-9 ASSAWTGTGTQY
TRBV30 AWSGGSSYEQY
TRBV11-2 ASSSPGLGDTDTQY
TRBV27 ASSEGLPYEQY
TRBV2 ASVEWETQY
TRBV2 ASRGRGAASNSPLH
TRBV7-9 ASSASGQGAGYEQY
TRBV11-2 ASSTIQGARNSPLH
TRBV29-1 SVAQQVKYEQY
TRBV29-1 SVVGQIESGYT
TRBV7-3 ASSLGGNPGANVLT
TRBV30 AWSGGRGNGNQPQH
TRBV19 ASSTSTWTSGGSSYNEQF
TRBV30 AWSWGLDEKLF
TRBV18 ASSQGLGEKLF
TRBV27 ASSITGGAGANVLT
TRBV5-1 ASSLPSGSYNEQF
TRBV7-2 ASSSGLAGRDIQY
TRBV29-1 SFQNEGEAF
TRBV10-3 AISEYKTGTVYNEQF
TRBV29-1 SVWDGDQPQH
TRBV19 ASSINRESGQF
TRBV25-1 ASSGTGRSTEAF
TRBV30 AWIRAANYGYT
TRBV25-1 ASSDGGFNTGELF
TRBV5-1 ASSWPGSSNTGELF
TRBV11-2 ASSLAFTGDFYGYT
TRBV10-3 AISPLRDTQY
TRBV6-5 ASSYNRVSYNEQF
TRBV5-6 ASSAPPGYEQY
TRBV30 AWSVDGGLGDTQY
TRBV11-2 ASNDRGEDQPQH
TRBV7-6 ASSLALQGGETQY
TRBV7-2 ASSLTRLAMETQY
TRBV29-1 SVEWGRNTEAF
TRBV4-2 ASSQGTGRPD
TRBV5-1 ASSSKFTDRNEKLF
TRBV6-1 ASSEARDLAGYT
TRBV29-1 SGGARFQETQY
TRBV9 ASSIRDRYNEQF
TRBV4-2 ASSQGAIDTQY
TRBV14 ASSQYSGSLYEQY
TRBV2 ASSNQGSYGYT
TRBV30 AWSPGETQY